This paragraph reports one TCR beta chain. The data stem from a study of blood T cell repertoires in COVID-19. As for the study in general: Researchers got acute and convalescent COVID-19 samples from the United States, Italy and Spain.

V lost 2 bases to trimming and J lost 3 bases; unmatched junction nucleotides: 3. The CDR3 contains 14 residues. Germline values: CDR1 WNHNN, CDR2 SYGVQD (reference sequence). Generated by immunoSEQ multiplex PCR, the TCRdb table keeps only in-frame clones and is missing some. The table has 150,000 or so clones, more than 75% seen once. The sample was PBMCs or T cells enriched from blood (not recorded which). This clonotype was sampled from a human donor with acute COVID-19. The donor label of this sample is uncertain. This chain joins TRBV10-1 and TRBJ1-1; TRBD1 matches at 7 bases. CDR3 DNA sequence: TGCGCCAGCAGTGAGGGGGGACAGTACACTGAAGCTTTCTTT. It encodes CASSEGGQYTEAFF.